Each of the 32 T cell receptor beta chains below was sequenced from the same sample in a study of T cells in Graves' hyperthyroidism and ophthalmopathy. RNA transcripts yielded amplified TCR beta CDR3 regions. TCR CDR3 regions were first amplified by RT-PCR with HTBI primers. TCRdb used MiXCR to reprocess the multiplex PCR reads, holding one entry per CDR3 protein. Altogether 600,000 to 900,000 distinct CDR3 sequences are present, roughly 15% being singletons, with the ten largest covering approximately 8.4%. Sequencing used blood. Receptors were obtained from a man aged 18 to 30 with Graves' hyperthyroidism.

This chain links TRBV10-2 with TRBJ1-1; D may be TRBD1 (6 bases). Deletions cut 6 bases from V and 0 bases from J, with 8 bases between. The V gene's germline CDR1 is WSHSY and CDR2 SAAADI. The CDR3 is 13 residues long. In nucleotides, the CDR3 is TGCGCCAGCAGGGGGGCGGTGAACACTGAAGCTTTCTTT. It is translated as CASRGAVNTEAFF.

Many counts were recorded for this clonotype. The DNA of the CDR3 is TGTGCCAGCGCGGCGAGCAATCAGCCCCAGCATTTT. The encoded protein is CASAASNQPQHF. This chain connects TRBV6-1 to TRBJ1-5; no firm D call. The CDR3 covers 12 residues. Trimming stripped 8 bases from V and 1 base from J, with 6 bases between. Germline CDR1 reads MNHNS; CDR2 reads SASEGT.

In its sample, this clonotype was seen many times. V usage is TRBV7-2 and J usage is TRBJ1-5; D is possibly TRBD1 (5 bases). Per germline, CDR1 SGHTA and CDR2 FQGNSA. This CDR3 has 13 amino acids. V was trimmed by 5 bases and J by 4 bases, leaving 9 bases between them. The CDR3 DNA reads as TGTGCCAGCAGCGCCGACAGAAATCAGCCCCAGCATTTT. It specifies CASSADRNQPQHF.

Many counts were recorded for this clonotype. V usage is TRBV7-2 and J usage is TRBJ2-7, with unresolved D. This CDR3 has 15 residues. The germline V gene has CDR1 SGHTA and CDR2 FQGNSA. V lost 1 base and J 2 bases, leaving 12 bases between the germline ends. CDR3 in amino acids: CASSLVFTSTYEQYF. The CDR3 DNA sequence: TGTGCCAGCAGCTTAGTCTTTACCAGTACCTACGAGCAGTACTTC. The full variable domain, with the rest looked up from reference TRBV7-2 and TRBJ2-7, is GAGVSQSPSNKVTEKGKDVELRCDPISGHTALYWYRQSLGQGLEFLIYFQGNSAPDKSGLPSDRFSAERTGGSVSTLTIQRTQQEDSAVYLCASSLVFTSTYEQYFGPGTRLTVT.

The chain combines TRBV20-1 with TRBJ2-7, with unresolved D. The CDR3 extends over 12 amino acids. V was pared by 5 bases and J by 0 bases, with 8 bases between. Germline values: CDR1 DFQATT, CDR2 SNEGSKA (reference sequence). CDR3 sequence reads: CSAGKSSYEQYF. The DNA for the CDR3 is TGCAGTGCTGGGAAGAGCTCCTACGAGCAGTACTTC.

Of note for this clonotype: One base away lies a much larger clone, so this may be a sequencing read error. V and J are TRBV27 and TRBJ2-7; D ambiguous. V was cut by 5 bases and J by 4 bases, with 12 bases left in between. The CDR3 totals 13 residues. Germline assignment: CDR1 MNHEY and CDR2 SMNVEV (reference sequence). The CDR3 nucleotides read TGTGCCAGCAGTGATCCTCTGGGGTACGAGCAGTACTTC. This gives the protein CASSDPLGYEQYF.

This clonotype was picked up many times. The J gene is TRBJ2-3, the V gene TRBV6-1, with TRBD2 identical over 10 bases. This CDR3 has 17 amino acids. Germline-derived CDR1 and CDR2 are MNHNS and SASEGT. Trimming took 6 bases from V and 4 from J; bases not matched to a gene: 13. The CDR3 loop reads CASRLPSGRGAADTQYF. CDR3 bases: TGTGCCAGCAGGCTCCCCAGCGGGAGGGGAGCGGCAGATACGCAGTATTTT.

This clonotype showed up just a few times. The chain combines TRBV4-1 with TRBJ2-7; a possible D gene is TRBD1 (5 bases). Germline V gives CDR1 MGHRA, CDR2 YSYEKL. This CDR3 region has 15 residues. V lost 4 bases to trimming and J lost 2 bases, with 15 bases between them. CDR3 in amino acids: CASSRTAGLPYEQYF. CDR3 DNA sequence: TGCGCCAGCAGCCGTACAGCAGGGCTTCCCTACGAGCAGTACTTC.

The chain uses TRBV28 and TRBJ2-3, with TRBD1 matching over 7 bases. V shed 1 base, J shed 3 bases, and the junction held 10 bases outside the gene matches. CDR3 size: 17 residues. From germline, CDR1 is MDHEN and CDR2 SYDVKM. Here the CDR3 reads CASSLLRQGGWTDTQYF. The CDR3 DNA follows: TGTGCCAGCAGTTTATTACGACAGGGCGGGTGGACAGATACGCAGTATTTT.

This clonotype was counted at least ten times. The J gene is TRBJ2-7, the V gene TRBV5-1; D assignment may be TRBD1 or TRBD2 (5 bases each). CDR3 length equals 15 residues. V was shortened by 0 bases and J by 4 bases, with 14 bases between the two germline ends. Germline CDR1 is SGHRS and CDR2 is YFSETQ. This chain's CDR3 is CASSLGGTTNYEQYF. CDR3 in DNA: TGCGCCAGCAGCTTGGGTGGGACCACGAATTACGAGCAGTACTTC.

This clonotype was counted many times. J is TRBJ2-3 and V is TRBV7-8, with 10 positions matching TRBD2. The CDR3 runs 16 residues. With 2 bases clipped from V and 2 bases from J, the junction kept 4 bases outside the gene matches. In germline, CDR1 is SGHVS, CDR2 FQNEAQ. The CDR3: CASSLLTSGFTDTQYF. CDR3 sequence (DNA): TGTGCCAGCAGCTTATTGACTAGCGGGTTCACAGATACGCAGTATTTT.

This clonotype was observed at least ten times. The rearrangement uses TRBV2 and TRBJ2-1, with D unresolved. The CDR3 consists of 14 residues. V lost 4 bases, J lost 5 bases, and 12 bases lay in between. CDR1 SNHLY and CDR2 FYNNEI come from the germline V gene. The CDR3 DNA reads as TGTGCCAGCAGTGGGACGAGAACCAACAATGAGCAGTTCTTC. Encoded protein: CASSGTRTNNEQFF.

This clonotype showed up many times. J is TRBJ2-1 and V is TRBV20-1; D perhaps matches TRBD2 (6 bases). The CDR3 loop spans 14 amino acids. V lost 0 bases and J 4 bases, leaving 10 bases between the germline ends. CDR1 DFQATT and CDR2 SNEGSKA come from the germline V gene (reference sequence). This CDR3 is CSARDHGSYNEQFF. CDR3 coding DNA: TGCAGTGCTAGAGATCACGGGAGTTACAATGAGCAGTTCTTC.

V usage is TRBV6-1 and J usage is TRBJ2-3; a possible D gene is TRBD1 (5 bases). Germline V gives CDR1 MNHNS, CDR2 SASEGT. V lost 5 bases and J lost 3, with 12 bases in between. The CDR3 is 14 residues long. This CDR3 is CASSPRQKTDTQYF. In DNA, the CDR3 is TGTGCCAGCAGTCCTAGACAGAAGACAGATACGCAGTATTTT.

With respect to this clonotype: A much larger clone differs by one base, so this may be a read error. This chain links TRBV28 with TRBJ1-2, with TRBD1 identical over 8 bases. J lost 7 bases, V lost 2 bases, and 6 bases had no gene match. This CDR3 region has 14 residues. From germline, CDR1 is MDHEN and CDR2 SYDVKM. CDR3 nucleotides: TGTGCCAGCAGTTTACTCCAGGGGGCGTTTGGCTACACCTTC. Translation gives CASSLLQGAFGYTF.

This clonotype came up a few times. The chain is built from TRBV27 and TRBJ2-2; D remains unclear. Per the germline V gene, CDR1 is MNHEY and CDR2 is SMNVEV (reference sequence). This CDR3 comprises 13 residues. The V gene lost 7 bases and the J gene lost 1 base, with 7 bases spanning the gap. The CDR3 sequence: CASTVRNTGELFF. The CDR3 DNA reads as TGTGCCAGCACCGTCCGGAACACCGGGGAGCTGTTTTTT.

This clonotype has only a few counts. The rearrangement joins TRBV27 to TRBJ2-2, with 7 positions matching TRBD1. Germline V gives CDR1 MNHEY, CDR2 SMNVEV (reference sequence). Trimming cost V 6 bases and J 5 bases; bases outside gene matches: 9. This CDR3 region has 15 residues. The CDR3 here is CASSKDRVRTGELFF. As DNA, the CDR3 is TGTGCCAGCAGCAAAGACAGGGTCCGAACCGGGGAGCTGTTTTTT.

The J gene is TRBJ1-2, the V gene TRBV20-1; 8 bases line up with TRBD1. The trim removed 4 bases at V and 8 bases at J, leaving 12 bases unmatched. The CDR3 has 14 residues. Germline assignment: CDR1 DFQATT and CDR2 SNEGSKA (reference sequence). CDR3 sequence reads: CSATSFGRGLGYTF. The CDR3 DNA is TGCAGTGCTACCTCCTTCGGCAGGGGGCTGGGCTACACCTTC.

The chain recombines TRBV30 with TRBJ1-4; tentative D call: TRBD1 (6 bases). Germline CDR1 and CDR2: GTSNPN and SVGIG (reference sequence). The CDR3 runs to 13 residues. Trimming removed 5 bases from V and 7 bases from J, with 14 bases in between. DNA of the CDR3: TGTGCCTGGGCTCAGGGGTCGCTTGAAAAACTGTTTTTT. Amino acids: CAWAQGSLEKLFF.

This clonotype was counted a few times. The chain is built from TRBV4-1 and TRBJ2-7; 8 positions match TRBD2. V trimming: 1 base; J trimming: 3 bases; junction bases outside the gene matches: 8. The length of the CDR3 is 16 residues. CDR1 is MGHRA and CDR2 is YSYEKL in the germline V gene. The CDR3 DNA is TGCGCCAGCAGCCAAGGAAGTAGCGGGGAAATCTACGAGCAGTACTTC. This sequence encodes CASSQGSSGEIYEQYF.

On this clonotype: One end of the junction varies from germline; a read error may be responsible. The chain employs TRBV9 and TRBJ1-4; 7 bases map to TRBD1. Germline V gives CDR1 SGDLS, CDR2 YYNGEE. This CDR3 contains 14 residues. The CDR3 protein is CASSSTGQNEKLFF. The CDR3 region has the DNA TGCGCCAGCAGCTCGACAGGGCAAAATGAAAAACTGTTTTTT. The complete variable domain, with remaining parts taken from reference TRBV9 and TRBJ1-4, reads DSGVTQTPKHLITATGQRVTLRCSPRSGDLSVYWYQQSLDQGLQFLIQYYNGEERAKGNILERFSAQQFPDLHSELNLSSLELGDSALYFCASSSTGQNEKLFFGSGTQLSVL.

This clonotype has just a few counts. The J gene is TRBJ2-7, the V gene TRBV30, with TRBD1 matching over 7 bases. The CDR3 spans 13 residues. The ends lost 7 bases at V and 0 bases at J; junction bases unmatched: 6. Looked up from germline, CDR1 is GTSNPN and CDR2 is SVGIG (reference sequence). CDR3 in DNA: TGTGCCTCTGACAGGGCCGACTCCTACGAGCAGTACTTC. Residues: CASDRADSYEQYF.

This clonotype was seen more than once but under ten times. The rearrangement links TRBV28 to TRBJ1-2; 8 nucleotides line up with TRBD1. The CDR3 spans 13 residues. With 11 bases clipped from V and 4 bases from J, the junction kept 9 bases outside the gene matches. Per the germline V gene, CDR1 is MDHEN and CDR2 is SYDVKM. The CDR3 sequence is CALGSTGGYGYTF. CDR3 in DNA: TGTGCCTTGGGGTCAACAGGGGGCTATGGCTACACCTTC.

This clonotype appeared many times. The rearrangement uses TRBV27 and TRBJ2-1; D remains unclear. V was cut by 2 bases and J by 4 bases, with 9 bases left in between. This CDR3 is 14 amino acids long. The germline gives CDR1 MNHEY, CDR2 SMNVEV (reference sequence). CDR3 DNA: TGTGCCAGCAGTTTACTAGTGGGATACAATGAGCAGTTCTTC. Translating gives CASSLLVGYNEQFF.

There are many counts of this clonotype. The chain has TRBV7-3 and TRBJ2-1, with D possibly matching TRBD2 (5 bases). With 5 bases removed from V and 0 bases from J, the gap between germline ends came to 8 bases. Germline loops: CDR1 SGHTA, CDR2 FQGTGA. CDR3 length: 14 amino acids. CDR3 region: CASSELASYNEQFF. DNA of the CDR3: TGTGCCAGCAGCGAGCTAGCCTCCTACAATGAGCAGTTCTTC. The variable domain in full, completed from reference TRBV7-3 and TRBJ2-1, reads GAGVSQTPSNKVTEKGKYVELRCDPISGHTALYWYRQSLGQGPEFLIYFQGTGAADDSGLPNDRFFAVRPEGSVSTLKIQRTERGDSAVYLCASSELASYNEQFFGPGTRLTVL.

This clonotype appeared many times. This chain connects TRBV2 to TRBJ1-2; no definite D call. This CDR3 has 12 residues. Germline V gives CDR1 SNHLY, CDR2 FYNNEI. V was trimmed by 8 bases and J by 8 bases, leaving 15 bases between them. In DNA, the CDR3 is TGTGCCAGCCGGACTGCGGGGTTCGGCTACACCTTC. It translates to CASRTAGFGYTF.

Many counts were recorded for this clonotype. The CDR3 loop is CASSEDPTSLDGYTF. The DNA for the CDR3 is TGTGCCAGCAGTGAAGATCCAACCTCGCTAGATGGCTACACCTTC. The chain employs TRBV6-1 and TRBJ1-2; D is undetermined. The V end lost 1 base, the J end lost 6 bases, and 15 bases lay between the germline ends. Germline values: CDR1 MNHNS, CDR2 SASEGT. This CDR3 spans 15 amino acids.

This chain uses TRBV14 with TRBJ2-1, with D perhaps matching TRBD1 or TRBD2 (6 bases each). The germline V gene has CDR1 SGHDN and CDR2 FVKESK. V was shortened by 5 bases and J by 2 bases, with 16 bases between the two germline ends. The CDR3 is made up of 16 amino acids. CDR3 nucleotides: TGTGCCAGCAGCACAGAGGGGGGCGGAACCTACAATGAGCAGTTCTTC. Translation: CASSTEGGGTYNEQFF.

A few counts support this clonotype. The chain recombines TRBV5-1 with TRBJ1-1; TRBD1 matches 7 bases. J lost 2 bases, V lost 4 bases, and 5 bases had no gene match. This CDR3 is built from 14 residues. Per germline, CDR1 SGHRS and CDR2 YFSETQ. CDR3 protein: CASSLRDSNTEAFF. DNA of the CDR3: TGCGCCAGCAGCCTCCGGGACAGCAACACTGAAGCTTTCTTT. Looking up the rest from reference TRBV5-1 and TRBJ1-1 gives the full variable domain: KAGVTQTPRYLIKTRGQQVTLSCSPISGHRSVSWYQQTPGQGLQFLFEYFSETQRNKGNFPGRFSGRQFSNSRSEMNVSTLELGDSALYLCASSLRDSNTEAFFGQGTRLTVV.

The table lists this clonotype with many counts. The CDR3 region is CATREGPRSSSEQYF. In DNA, the CDR3 is TGTGCCACCAGAGAAGGACCTCGGTCTTCCAGCGAGCAGTACTTC. The chain uses TRBV15 and TRBJ2-7, with D unclear. CDR1 LNHNV and CDR2 YYDKDF come from the germline V gene (reference sequence). This CDR3 has 15 amino acids. Trimming removed 6 bases at V and 6 bases at J, with 21 bases between.

In its sample, this clonotype was seen many times. J is TRBJ2-7 and V is TRBV6-2 or TRBV6-3, with TRBD1 matching 7 bases. The J segment lost 4 bases and the V segment lost 7 bases, leaving 7 bases of the junction unmatched. This CDR3 has 13 residues. CDR1 is MNHEY and CDR2 is SVGEGT in the germline V gene. The CDR3 nucleotides read TGTGCCAGCACCGGGGACAGCGCATACGAGCAGTACTTC. Its protein product is CASTGDSAYEQYF.

In its sample, this clonotype was seen many times. V and J are TRBV12-3 or TRBV12-4 and TRBJ1-5, with D maybe TRBD1 (5 bases). The CDR3 extends over 16 amino acids. Trimming took off 4 bases at V and 2 bases at J, with 15 bases between the two ends. The CDR3 reads CASSSQGVVGNQPQHF. The CDR3 DNA follows: TGTGCCAGCAGTTCCCAAGGGGTAGTAGGCAATCAGCCCCAGCATTTT.